Following are 28 T cell receptor beta chains from one sample sequenced in a study of CD8 T cells in ankylosing spondylitis. From the 5' RACE reads, TCRdb called clonotypes with MiXCR, one entry per CDR3 protein. The table includes around 250,000 distinct CDR3 sequences, about 10% detected once. The source material was blood, either unsorted or a sorted T cell fraction (not recorded which). The source of these receptors is a male donor with ankylosing spondylitis or in good health (not recorded which).

This clonotype was picked up many times. The chain joins TRBV5-1 to TRBJ1-2, with D unclear. Trimming stripped 7 bases from V and 6 bases from J, with 10 bases between. Germline lookup yields CDR1 SGHRS and CDR2 YFSETQ. The CDR3 is 11 residues long. The CDR3 sequence: CASGLGNGYTF. In DNA, the CDR3 is TGCGCCAGCGGGTTGGGGAATGGCTACACCTTC.

This clonotype was seen repeatedly, ten times or more. The V and J genes are TRBV7-9 and TRBJ2-7; D may correspond to TRBD1 or TRBD2 (5 bases each). Trimming took 5 bases from V and 2 from J, leaving 13 bases between them. CDR1 SEHNR and CDR2 FQNEAQ come from the germline V gene (reference sequence). CDR3 length: 14 amino acids. CDR3 sequence (DNA): TGTGCCAGCAGCCGACTCCAGGGAGCCTACGAGCAGTACTTC. Protein sequence: CASSRLQGAYEQYF.

This clonotype was recorded a few times. The J gene is TRBJ2-2, the V gene TRBV7-9; unclear D gene. V was shortened by 1 base and J by 6 bases, with 9 bases between the two germline ends. This CDR3 has 14 amino acids. CDR1 and CDR2 (germline): SEHNR, FQNEAQ (reference sequence). The CDR3: CASSLDPLPGELFF. The CDR3 nucleotides are TGTGCCAGCAGCTTAGATCCGTTACCCGGGGAGCTGTTTTTT.

The genes are TRBV7-3 and TRBJ2-5; D possibly uses TRBD1 or TRBD2 (5 bases each). The CDR3 spans 17 residues. V was trimmed by 2 bases and J by 5 bases, leaving 21 bases between them. Germline CDR1 is SGHTA and CDR2 is FQGTGA. The chain's CDR3 is CASSLGILGTAVETQYF. CDR3 DNA: TGTGCCAGCAGCTTAGGTATACTGGGGACCGCCGTGGAGACCCAGTACTTC.

Many counts were recorded for this clonotype. The V and J genes are TRBV5-1 and TRBJ2-3; no firm D call. V gave up 4 bases and J gave up 0 bases, with 12 bases separating them. This CDR3 is built from 15 residues. Germline CDR1 SGHRS, CDR2 YFSETQ. The CDR3 DNA reads TGCGCCAGCAGCGTAGAATATACTAGCACAGATACGCAGTATTTT. As protein: CASSVEYTSTDTQYF.

This clonotype was detected many times. This chain connects TRBV9 to TRBJ2-3; D is perhaps TRBD1 or TRBD2 (6 bases each). This CDR3 is built from 15 residues. From germline, CDR1 is SGDLS and CDR2 YYNGEE. V gave up 6 bases and J gave up 0 bases, with 14 bases separating them. As DNA, the CDR3 is TGTGCCAGCACCTGGGGGGCCAGTAGCACAGATACGCAGTATTTT. Translated, it gives CASTWGASSTDTQYF. Looking up the rest from reference TRBV9 and TRBJ2-3 gives the full variable domain: DSGVTQTPKHLITATGQRVTLRCSPRSGDLSVYWYQQSLDQGLQFLIQYYNGEERAKGNILERFSAQQFPDLHSELNLSSLELGDSALYFCASTWGASSTDTQYFGPGTRLTVL.

This clonotype has ten or more counts. V usage is TRBV12-3 or TRBV12-4 and J usage is TRBJ2-1, with a tentative D call TRBD1 (5 bases). This CDR3 contains 15 residues. Deletions cut 3 bases from V and 2 bases from J, with 11 bases between. The CDR3 nucleotides read TGTGCCAGCAGTTTTCGTAGGGGCGCCTACAATGAGCAGTTCTTC. It specifies CASSFRRGAYNEQFF.

In this sample, this clonotype turned up many times. The CDR3 loop is CSAKSGVGTYEQYF. DNA for the CDR3: TGCAGTGCTAAATCAGGGGTCGGGACCTACGAGCAGTACTTC. The V gene is TRBV20-1, the J gene TRBJ2-7, with a possible D match to TRBD1 (6 bases). Germline V lookup: CDR1 DFQATT, CDR2 SNEGSKA (reference sequence). This CDR3 spans 14 amino acids. The V gene lost 4 bases and the J gene lost 2 bases, with 15 bases spanning the gap.

At least ten counts were recorded for this clonotype. The J gene is TRBJ2-7, the V gene TRBV20-1; tentatively, D is TRBD1 (5 bases). Trimming left V 3 bases short and J 4 bases short, with 10 bases between. CDR3 length: 12 amino acids. Germline CDR1 and CDR2: DFQATT and SNEGSKA (reference sequence). Written as DNA, the CDR3 is TGCAGTGCTAGTGACAGCAGGTACGAGCAGTACTTC. As protein: CSASDSRYEQYF.

This clonotype was detected many times. CDR3 nucleotide sequence: TGTGCCAGCAGTCCGGAAGATGAGCAGTTCTTC. Translated, it gives CASSPEDEQFF. The rearrangement joins TRBV2 to TRBJ2-1; D unresolved. Trimming stripped 5 bases from V and 8 bases from J, with 7 bases between. This CDR3 is built from 11 residues. Germline assignment: CDR1 SNHLY and CDR2 FYNNEI. Full variable domain (remainder filled in from reference TRBV2 and TRBJ2-1): EPEVTQTPSHQVTQMGQEVILRCVPISNHLYFYWYRQILGQKVEFLVSFYNNEISEKSEIFDDQFSVERPDGSNFTLKIRSTKLEDSAMYFCASSPEDEQFFGPGTRLTVL.

For this clonotype: A single base separates this from a much larger clone, so it may be a read error. The DNA of the CDR3 is TGTGTCAGCAGCTCGGGACAGGGGTTCGGTAATTCACCCCTCCACTTT. It is translated as CVSSSGQGFGNSPLHF. The V gene is TRBV7-8, the J gene TRBJ1-6; 10 bases are a match to TRBD1. The germline gives CDR1 SGHVS, CDR2 FQNEAQ. The CDR3 covers 16 residues.

The chain links TRBV4-2 to TRBJ2-1; D call uncertain. Per the germline V gene, CDR1 is LGHNA and CDR2 is YNFKEQ. Trimming left V 0 bases short and J 9 bases short, with 15 bases between. CDR3 length: 15 residues. The CDR3 DNA sequence: TGTGCCAGCAGCCAAGAAGCCTCCCATACGGGTGAGCAGTTCTTC. Translating it yields CASSQEASHTGEQFF.

There are many counts of this clonotype. The chain is built from TRBV20-1 and TRBJ1-1; 9 bases are a match to TRBD1. In germline, CDR1 is DFQATT, CDR2 SNEGSKA (reference sequence). The CDR3 consists of 16 residues. After removal of 6 bases from V and 5 bases from J, the junction contained 16 bases not matched to a gene. The CDR3 loop is CSATDPGQGFSTEAFF. CDR3 DNA: TGCAGTGCCACGGATCCGGGACAGGGATTTAGTACTGAAGCTTTCTTT.

This clonotype occurred many times. The J gene is TRBJ1-2, the V gene TRBV20-1, with D maybe TRBD1 (5 bases). Germline CDR1 and CDR2: DFQATT and SNEGSKA (reference sequence). The CDR3 loop spans 14 amino acids. The V end was cut by 1 base, the J end by 4 bases, with 13 bases between. The CDR3, as DNA: TGCAGTGCTAGAGGCCACAGGACAACCTATGGCTACACCTTC. This translates into CSARGHRTTYGYTF.

This clonotype has more than one count but fewer than ten. V and J are TRBV7-6 and TRBJ2-3; 8 nucleotides line up with TRBD2. CDR1 is SGHVS and CDR2 is FNYEAQ in the germline V gene. The CDR3 spans 16 residues. V gave up 4 bases and J gave up 9 bases; unmatched junction bases: 15. Here the CDR3 DNA reads TGTGCCAGCAGCTCGACTTTAGCGGGATCCCCCCAGACGCAGTATTTT. It specifies CASSSTLAGSPQTQYF.

This clonotype was seen ten or more times. The chain links TRBV4-2 to TRBJ2-1, with no clear D. The CDR3 runs 15 residues. The V end lost 0 bases, the J end lost 5 bases, and 11 bases lay between the germline ends. Germline lookup yields CDR1 LGHNA and CDR2 YNFKEQ. CDR3 in amino acids: CASSQDGLTNNEQFF. In nucleotides, the CDR3 is TGTGCCAGCAGCCAAGATGGCCTAACCAACAATGAGCAGTTCTTC.

The table lists this clonotype with many counts. The V gene is TRBV12-3 or TRBV12-4, the J gene TRBJ2-7; D ambiguous. Trimming took 6 bases from V and 3 from J, leaving 9 bases between them. The CDR3 has 12 residues. CDR3 sequence: CASSLLGYEQYF. The CDR3 coding sequence is TGTGCCAGCAGCTTGCTAGGCTACGAGCAGTACTTC.

This clonotype was seen repeatedly, ten times or more. The rearrangement joins TRBV27 to TRBJ2-1; no clear D gene. V was clipped by 2 bases and J by 15 bases, with 2 bases between them. The CDR3 consists of 8 residues. Germline V gene data show CDR1 as MNHEY and CDR2 as SMNVEV (reference sequence). In DNA, the CDR3 is TGTGCCAGCAGTTTACCGTTCTTC. Translated, it gives CASSLPFF.

At least ten counts were recorded for this clonotype. The genes are TRBV5-1 and TRBJ2-1; 11 positions agree with TRBD2. The CDR3 has 15 amino acids. Per the germline V gene, CDR1 is SGHRS and CDR2 is YFSETQ. Germline trimming cut 4 bases from V and 2 bases from J; bases unmatched to any gene: 2. DNA for the CDR3: TGCGCCAGCAGCGTAGCGGGAGGGCCCTACAATGAGCAGTTCTTC. The encoded protein is CASSVAGGPYNEQFF.

This clonotype has more than one count but fewer than ten. The V gene is TRBV29-1, the J gene TRBJ1-1; TRBD1 matches 9 bases. Germline V CDR1 and CDR2: SQVTM, ANQGSEA. CDR3 length: 15 residues. J lost 4 bases, V lost 4 bases, and 10 bases had no gene match. This CDR3 is CSVGRRDRVLTEAFF. CDR3 coding DNA: TGCAGCGTTGGCCGCCGGGACAGGGTCCTCACTGAAGCTTTCTTT. The full variable domain, with the rest looked up from reference TRBV29-1 and TRBJ1-1, is SAVISQKPSRDICQRGTSLTIQCQVDSQVTMMFWYRQQPGQSLTLIATANQGSEATYESGFVIDKFPISRPNLTFSTLTVSNMSPEDSSIYLCSVGRRDRVLTEAFFGQGTRLTVV.

The table lists this clonotype with many counts. The genes are TRBV20-1 and TRBJ1-6; 9 positions agree with TRBD1. Trimming took 6 bases from V and 14 from J; bases not matched to a gene: 8. The CDR3 has 12 residues. Per germline, CDR1 DFQATT and CDR2 SNEGSKA (reference sequence). The CDR3 bases are TGCAGTGCCGCTGCCGGGACAGGGACCCTCCACTTT. Its protein is CSAAAGTGTLHF.

This clonotype was observed many times. The V call is TRBV29-1, the J call TRBJ1-3; D call uncertain. Looked up from germline, CDR1 is SQVTM and CDR2 is ANQGSEA. This CDR3 has 14 residues. Trimming left V 4 bases short and J 3 bases short, with 13 bases between. The CDR3 protein is CSVVGAEGGNTIYF. The DNA for the CDR3 is TGCAGCGTTGTTGGCGCGGAAGGTGGAAACACCATATATTTT.

The chain is built from TRBV11-2 and TRBJ2-7, with 10 bases that match TRBD2. The CDR3 contains 15 residues. Germline-derived CDR1 and CDR2 are SGHAT and FQNNGV. Trimming removed 3 bases from V and 2 bases from J; junction bases left unmatched: 4. The CDR3 reads CASSFGGLAAYEQYF. The CDR3 DNA is TGTGCCAGCAGCTTCGGCGGACTAGCGGCCTACGAGCAGTACTTC.

This clonotype was observed many times. V usage is TRBV5-1 and J usage is TRBJ2-7, with D possibly matching TRBD2 (6 bases). Germline CDR1 reads SGHRS; CDR2 reads YFSETQ. The CDR3 totals 12 residues. V lost 7 bases and J 0 bases, leaving 8 bases between the germline ends. In DNA form, the CDR3 reads TGCGCCAGCGGGGGGAGCTCCTACGAGCAGTACTTC. Translating it yields CASGGSSYEQYF. Filled out from reference TRBV5-1 and TRBJ2-7, the complete variable domain reads KAGVTQTPRYLIKTRGQQVTLSCSPISGHRSVSWYQQTPGQGLQFLFEYFSETQRNKGNFPGRFSGRQFSNSRSEMNVSTLELGDSALYLCASGGSSYEQYFGPGTRLTVT.

This clonotype was recorded at least ten times. The V and J genes are TRBV5-1 and TRBJ2-2, with 8 bases matching TRBD1. This CDR3 contains 12 residues. Germline V CDR1 and CDR2: SGHRS, YFSETQ. V lost 6 bases and J lost 13; bases outside the gene matches: 8. The CDR3 DNA reads as TGCGCCAGCACCTTATCAGGGGGCTGGCTGTTTTTT. Translating it yields CASTLSGGWLFF. Full variable domain (rest looked up from reference TRBV5-1 and TRBJ2-2): KAGVTQTPRYLIKTRGQQVTLSCSPISGHRSVSWYQQTPGQGLQFLFEYFSETQRNKGNFPGRFSGRQFSNSRSEMNVSTLELGDSALYLCASTLSGGWLFFGEGSRLTVL.

This clonotype was found many times. The CDR3 reads CSAGGTGGGLAEAFF. CDR3 DNA sequence: TGCAGTGCTGGGGGCACTGGAGGTGGCCTCGCTGAAGCTTTCTTT. V and J are TRBV20-1 and TRBJ1-1, with a possible D match to TRBD1 (6 bases). This CDR3 has 15 amino acids. CDR1 DFQATT and CDR2 SNEGSKA come from the germline V gene (reference sequence). V lost 5 bases, J lost 6 bases, and 22 bases lay in between.

This clonotype came up many times. CDR3 in DNA: TGTGCCAGCAGTTTATCCCTTTATACTGAAGCTTTCTTT. Protein product: CASSLSLYTEAFF. The rearrangement uses TRBV27 and TRBJ1-1; unclear D gene. Looked up from germline, CDR1 is MNHEY and CDR2 is SMNVEV (reference sequence). The V end was cut by 0 bases, the J end by 5 bases, with 7 bases between. This CDR3 has 13 residues.

This clonotype occurred many times. This rearrangement joins TRBV12-3 or TRBV12-4 to TRBJ1-2; TRBD1 matches at 8 bases. V shed 4 bases and J 4 bases; nucleotides not matched to a gene: 8. This CDR3 comprises 15 residues. The CDR3 sequence: CASSSGQGSVYGYTF. CDR3 DNA sequence: TGTGCCAGCAGTTCCGGACAGGGAAGTGTCTATGGCTACACCTTC.